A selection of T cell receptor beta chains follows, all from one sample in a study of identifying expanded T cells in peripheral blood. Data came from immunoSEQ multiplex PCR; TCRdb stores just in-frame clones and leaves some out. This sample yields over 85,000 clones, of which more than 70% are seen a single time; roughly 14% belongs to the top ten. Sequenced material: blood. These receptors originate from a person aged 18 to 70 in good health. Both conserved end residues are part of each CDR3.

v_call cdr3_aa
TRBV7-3 CASSLSPTDNEQFF
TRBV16 CASSQSSGDQPQHF
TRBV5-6 CASRHSGGAVDTQYF
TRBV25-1 CATSNNGVLYEQYF
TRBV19 CASSIGTKNTGELFF
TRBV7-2 CASSPGTGGTGELFF
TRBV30 CAWQTTGDSGNTIYF
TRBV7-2 CASSLGLAGLYEQYF
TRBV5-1 CASSFGGGQETQYF
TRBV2 CANRLTGGHEQYF
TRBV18 CASSPQGGYTEAFF
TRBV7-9 CASSLGNPYEQYF